The 30 T cell receptor beta chains in this list originate from one sample, sequenced in a study of blood T cell repertoires in COVID-19. The protocol was immunoSEQ multiplex PCR, while the TCRdb copy is restricted to in-frame clones and leaves out a portion. The sample consists of hundreds of thousands of clones, 75% to 90% of them appearing once. The sample comprised peripheral blood. The receptors originated from a man between 18 and 29 years old with COVID-19, enrolled during active disease.

The chain couples TRBV2 to TRBJ1-2; D possibly corresponds to TRBD1 (6 bases). The CDR3 runs to 15 residues. CDR1 is SNHLY, CDR2 FYNNEI, per germline. Trimming removed 5 bases at V and 4 bases at J, with 17 bases between. The CDR3 region is CASSPQGGGFYGYTF. In DNA, the CDR3 is TGTGCCAGCAGTCCCCAGGGAGGGGGTTTCTATGGCTACACCTTC.

The chain joins TRBV27 to TRBJ2-7; 8 bases fit TRBD1. The CDR3 loop spans 13 amino acids. The germline gives CDR1 MNHEY, CDR2 SMNVEV (reference sequence). The V gene end was trimmed by 5 bases and the J gene end by 4 bases; junction bases not matched to a gene: 4. The CDR3, as DNA: TGTGCCAGCAGTCGGACAGGGAATTACGAGCAGTACTTC. This codes for CASSRTGNYEQYF.

The rearrangement links TRBV5-1 to TRBJ1-1; D call uncertain. V shed 1 base and J shed 3 bases, with 13 bases lying between them. This CDR3 is 15 amino acids long. CDR1 is SGHRS and CDR2 is YFSETQ in the germline V gene. CDR3 residues: CASSLSREWDTEAFF. The CDR3 nucleotides read TGCGCCAGCAGCTTGTCGAGGGAGTGGGACACTGAAGCTTTCTTT.

This clone was detected only a few times. This chain uses TRBV27 with TRBJ2-3; 10 bases fit TRBD2. Unmatched junction bases numbered 11, after V lost 5 bases and J lost 6 bases. CDR1 MNHEY and CDR2 SMNVEV come from the germline V gene (reference sequence). The CDR3 sequence is 16 residues long. For the CDR3, the DNA is TGTGCCAGCAGTCCCATAGCGGGAGGACCCCCCGATACGCAGTATTTT. Protein sequence: CASSPIAGGPPDTQYF.

With regard to this clone: The junction departs from germline at one end; a sequencing error may be responsible. The CDR3 loop reads CASSPGTSGSVGETQYF. Here the CDR3 DNA reads TGTGCTAGCAGCCCCGGGACTAGCGGGAGTGTGGGAGAGACCCAGTACTTC. V usage is TRBV7-7 and J usage is TRBJ2-5; the match to TRBD2 covers 14 bases. This CDR3 has 17 amino acids. CDR1 SSHAT and CDR2 FNYEAQ come from the germline V gene (reference sequence).

V usage is TRBV6-5 and J usage is TRBJ1-1; perhaps TRBD1 as D (6 bases). Deletions cut 6 bases from V and 7 bases from J, with 9 bases between. This CDR3 spans 11 amino acids. The germline gives CDR1 MNHEY, CDR2 SVGAGI. The CDR3 nucleotides are TGTGCCAGCAGAATACAGGGTGAAGCTTTCTTT. Translating gives CASRIQGEAFF.

V and J are TRBV5-4 and TRBJ2-2; the D gene is possibly TRBD2 (7 bases). CDR3 size: 12 residues. Germline loops: CDR1 SGHNT, CDR2 YYREEE (reference sequence). V was trimmed by 7 bases and J by 4 bases, leaving 8 bases between them. CDR3 region: CASGGATGELFF. The CDR3 bases are TGTGCCAGCGGGGGGGCCACCGGGGAGCTGTTTTTT.

This rearrangement joins TRBV6-5 to TRBJ2-3; 13 nucleotides agree with TRBD2. With V trimmed by 7 bases and J by 10 bases, 11 bases remained unmatched. Germline CDR1 is MNHEY and CDR2 is SVGAGI. The CDR3 consists of 15 residues. CDR3 coding DNA: TGTGCCAGCACGGCAGCCGGGACTAGCGGGACTCCGCAGTATTTT. The encoded protein is CASTAAGTSGTPQYF.

This clone appeared a few times. This chain connects TRBV14 to TRBJ2-3; D perhaps matches TRBD1 (5 bases). Germline V gene data show CDR1 as SGHDN and CDR2 as FVKESK. Trimming shortened V by 4 bases and J by 8 bases, and 7 bases separated the two germline ends. The CDR3 is made up of 11 amino acids. As DNA, the CDR3 is TGTGCCAGCAGCCGACAGACTACGCAGTATTTT. Translating it yields CASSRQTTQYF.

A few counts support this clone. This sample also contains other DNA sequences that code for the same CDR3. The rearrangement links TRBV7-2 to TRBJ2-1; TRBD2 matches at 9 bases. Unmatched junction bases numbered 4, after V lost 5 bases and J lost 2 bases. There are 15 residues in the CDR3. Germline values: CDR1 SGHTA, CDR2 FQGNSA. DNA of the CDR3: TGTGCCAGCAGCCTGACTAGCGGACCCTACAATGAGCAGTTCTTC. Its protein is CASSLTSGPYNEQFF. The full variable domain, in which reference TRBV7-2 and TRBJ2-1 provide the parts outside the CDR3, is GAGVSQSPSNKVTEKGKDVELRCDPISGHTALYWYRQSLGQGLEFLIYFQGNSAPDKSGLPSDRFSAERTGGSVSTLTIQRTQQEDSAVYLCASSLTSGPYNEQFFGPGTRLTVL.

V gene TRBV5-1 combines with J gene TRBJ2-1; tentative D call: TRBD1 (6 bases). V lost 0 bases to trimming and J lost 8 bases, with 21 bases between them. CDR3 length: 17 amino acids. Germline CDR1 reads SGHRS; CDR2 reads YFSETQ. In DNA, the CDR3 is TGCGCCAGCAGCTTGGGGGCCAGGGGCTCTCCCAACGATGAGCAGTTCTTC. This gives the protein CASSLGARGSPNDEQFF.

Only one count was recorded for this clone. J is TRBJ2-3 and V is TRBV27; 10 bases line up with TRBD2. This CDR3 has 16 residues. Germline loops: CDR1 MNHEY, CDR2 SMNVEV (reference sequence). J was trimmed by 5 bases and V by 4 bases; bases with no gene match: 9. CDR3 residues: CASSSPIAGGEDTQYF. The CDR3 DNA sequence: TGTGCCAGCAGTTCGCCCATAGCGGGAGGAGAAGATACGCAGTATTTT.

The rearrangement links TRBV30 to TRBJ2-4; perhaps TRBD1 as D (6 bases). Trimming took 2 bases from V and 0 from J, leaving 17 bases between them. CDR1 is GTSNPN and CDR2 is SVGIG in the germline V gene (reference sequence). CDR3 length: 17 amino acids. The chain's CDR3 is CAWSPRGQHIAKNIQYF. The CDR3 DNA sequence: TGTGCCTGGAGTCCGCGAGGACAGCATATAGCCAAAAACATTCAGTACTTC. Full variable domain (missing parts from reference TRBV30 and TRBJ2-4): SQTIHQWPATLVQPVGSPLSLECTVEGTSNPNLYWYRQAAGRGLQLLFYSVGIGQISSEVPQNLSASRPQDRQFILSSKKLLLSDSGFYLCAWSPRGQHIAKNIQYFGAGTRLSVL.

V and J are TRBV4-1 and TRBJ2-3; D is unclear. CDR1 MGHRA and CDR2 YSYEKL come from the germline V gene. CDR3 size: 13 residues. Trimming took off 0 bases at V and 7 bases at J, with 8 bases between the two ends. The DNA for the CDR3 is TGCGCCAGCAGCCAAGAAAGGAGTTATACGCAGTATTTT. Translation: CASSQERSYTQYF.

V is TRBV7-8 and J is TRBJ1-5; weak D call: TRBD1 (5 bases). Per the germline V gene, CDR1 is SGHVS and CDR2 is FQNEAQ. The V and J ends lost 5 bases and 0 bases respectively, with 11 bases between them. The CDR3 is 15 residues long. CDR3 sequence (DNA): TGTGCCAGCAGCGCGGGACTCCTTAGCAATCAGCCCCAGCATTTT. It is translated as CASSAGLLSNQPQHF.

The chain links TRBV4-1 to TRBJ2-5, with D possibly TRBD1 on 6 matching bases. The CDR3 is made up of 14 amino acids. V lost 0 bases to trimming and J lost 4 bases, with 9 bases between them. The germline CDR1 and CDR2 sequences are MGHRA and YSYEKL. CDR3 residues: CASSQEAGVETQYF. CDR3 bases: TGCGCCAGCAGCCAAGAGGCAGGGGTAGAGACCCAGTACTTC.

This sequence joins TRBV25-1 and TRBJ2-3, with D possibly being TRBD1 (6 bases). CDR3 size: 15 residues. The germline V gene encodes CDR1 MGHDK and CDR2 SYGVNS. Trimming shortened V by 5 bases and J by 3 bases, and 15 bases separated the two germline ends. The CDR3 region is CASSSFRGTTDTQYF. CDR3 bases: TGTGCCAGCAGTAGTTTCAGGGGAACAACAGATACGCAGTATTTT.

This chain connects TRBV19 to TRBJ2-1, with 7 bases that match TRBD1. The CDR3 loop spans 15 amino acids. With V trimmed by 5 bases and J by 4 bases, 8 bases remained unmatched. Per the germline V gene, CDR1 is LNHDA and CDR2 is SQIVND (reference sequence). The CDR3 DNA reads as TGTGCCAGTAGTGCCCTAGACAGGGATTACAATGAGCAGTTCTTC. This encodes CASSALDRDYNEQFF. The full variable domain, with the rest looked up from reference TRBV19 and TRBJ2-1, is DGGITQSPKYLFRKEGQNVTLSCEQNLNHDAMYWYRQDPGQGLRLIYYSQIVNDFQKGDIAEGYSVSREKKESFPLTVTSAQKNPTAFYLCASSALDRDYNEQFFGPGTRLTVL.

The chain recombines TRBV7-2 with TRBJ2-5, with TRBD2 matching over 9 bases. The V and J ends lost 5 bases and 5 bases, in that order; junction bases with no gene match: 9. Germline V CDR1 and CDR2: SGHTA, FQGNSA. This CDR3 is built from 15 residues. This CDR3 is CASSPGGGARETQYF. CDR3 DNA sequence: TGTGCCAGCAGCCCCGGCGGGGGGGCCAGGGAGACCCAGTACTTC.

V and J are TRBV9 and TRBJ1-2; 12 nucleotides agree with TRBD1. V gave up 6 bases and J gave up 4 bases; unmatched junction bases: 7. Per the germline V gene, CDR1 is SGDLS and CDR2 is YYNGEE. The CDR3 sequence is 15 residues long. The DNA of the CDR3 is TGTGCCAGCACCCCGGGACAGGGGGCATTCTATGGCTACACCTTC. Translation: CASTPGQGAFYGYTF.

The rearrangement uses TRBV7-8 and TRBJ1-4; 11 bases align to TRBD1. The CDR3 extends over 17 amino acids. Trimming took 4 bases from V and 0 from J; bases not matched to a gene: 4. Germline CDR1 SGHVS, CDR2 FQNEAQ. The CDR3 protein is CASSYGTGGATNEKLFF. DNA of the CDR3: TGTGCCAGCAGCTATGGGACAGGGGGTGCAACTAATGAAAAACTGTTTTTT.

The V call is TRBV30, the J call TRBJ1-1; no firm D call. Trimming pared 4 bases from V and 2 bases from J, leaving 8 bases between. The CDR3 has 12 amino acids. Germline-derived CDR1 and CDR2 are GTSNPN and SVGIG (reference sequence). CDR3 DNA: TGTGCCTGGACCACTATTAACACTGAAGCTTTCTTT. Amino acids: CAWTTINTEAFF.

Notes on this clone: In the same sample, other DNA sequences code for this CDR3. J is TRBJ2-1 and V is TRBV7-9, with 14 bases matching TRBD2. Germline values: CDR1 SEHNR, CDR2 FQNEAQ (reference sequence). The V segment lost 5 bases and the J segment 6 bases; nucleotides outside the gene matches: 3. The CDR3 is made up of 15 amino acids. The CDR3 coding sequence is TGTGCCAGCAGCCCCGGGACTAGCGGGAGCAATGAGCAGTTCTTC. This encodes CASSPGTSGSNEQFF.

The V and J genes are TRBV9 and TRBJ1-2; 10 bases agree with TRBD1. The V segment lost 1 base and the J segment 3 bases; nucleotides outside the gene matches: 3. Germline values: CDR1 SGDLS, CDR2 YYNGEE. The CDR3 length is 15 residues. In DNA form, the CDR3 reads TGTGCCAGCAGCGTATTTGGGACAGGGGACTATGGCTACACCTTC. Translating gives CASSVFGTGDYGYTF.

This clone appeared once. The rearrangement uses TRBV7-8 and TRBJ2-7, with 9 nucleotides matching TRBD2. The germline V gene encodes CDR1 SGHVS and CDR2 FQNEAQ. The CDR3 runs to 16 residues. V gave up 5 bases and J gave up 0 bases; unmatched junction bases: 8. CDR3 region: CASSPRLAVSSYEQYF. The CDR3 nucleotides are TGTGCCAGCAGCCCTCGACTAGCGGTGAGCTCCTACGAGCAGTACTTC. Looking up the rest from reference TRBV7-8 and TRBJ2-7 gives the full variable domain: GAGVSQSPRYKVAKRGQDVALRCDPISGHVSLFWYQQALGQGPEFLTYFQNEAQLDKSGLPSDRFFAERPEGSVSTLKIQRTQQEDSAVYLCASSPRLAVSSYEQYFGPGTRLTVT.

The CDR3 DNA follows: TGTGCCAGCAGCGTTCTGACAGGGAGGACTGAAGCTTTCTTT. Its protein product is CASSVLTGRTEAFF. V usage is TRBV9 and J usage is TRBJ1-1; TRBD1 agrees at 7 bases. V shed 2 bases and J 5 bases; nucleotides not matched to a gene: 6. Germline V gives CDR1 SGDLS, CDR2 YYNGEE. The CDR3 covers 14 residues.

This clone was detected a few times. This chain links TRBV11-2 with TRBJ2-7; D is possibly TRBD2 (6 bases). V was pared by 4 bases and J by 3 bases, with 16 bases between. The CDR3 is 15 amino acids. CDR1 SGHAT and CDR2 FQNNGV come from the germline V gene. The CDR3 region is CASSSGPGLLYEQYF. CDR3 bases: TGTGCCAGCAGCTCCGGCCCGGGACTCCTCTACGAGCAGTACTTC.

The chain is built from TRBV30 and TRBJ1-3; a weak D match, TRBD1 (5 bases). This CDR3 has 14 residues. Per germline, CDR1 GTSNPN and CDR2 SVGIG (reference sequence). CDR3 amino acids: CAGDSSGSGNTIYF. Written as DNA, the CDR3 is TGTGCGGGGGACTCTAGCGGCTCTGGAAACACCATATATTTT.

The rearrangement links TRBV12-5 to TRBJ1-4; a weak D match, TRBD1 (6 bases). Germline V gene data show CDR1 as LGHNT and CDR2 as FRNRAP. V shed 5 bases and J shed 0 bases, with 13 bases lying between them. This CDR3 has 16 residues. The CDR3 loop is CASGPGRTATNEKLFF. CDR3 in DNA: TGTGCTAGTGGTCCCGGCCGGACAGCAACTAATGAAAAACTGTTTTTT.

V and J are TRBV4-1 and TRBJ1-1; D may be TRBD1 (5 bases). The CDR3 covers 16 residues. V dropped 3 bases and J dropped 0 bases, with 14 bases sitting between them. The germline gives CDR1 MGHRA, CDR2 YSYEKL. The chain's CDR3 is CASSHHRSLLNTEAFF. The CDR3 DNA is TGCGCCAGCAGCCATCACAGGTCCCTCTTGAACACTGAAGCTTTCTTT.